This TCR beta chain appears in the sequencing data of a study of cytomegalovirus exposure and HLA in healthy donors. Study in general: Clustering assigned 81% of the 350 to 400 genotyped donors to the Caucasian-associated ancestry cluster.

Germline-derived CDR1 and CDR2 are MNHEY and SVGAGI. The CDR3 totals 16 residues. Losses at the gene ends were 3 bases for V and 9 bases for J; bases not matched to a gene: 11. Use of 60 Vbeta and 13 Jbeta primers characterized the PCR. Some clones are missing from TCRdb's copy, which holds only in-frame ones; the method was immunoSEQ multiplex PCR. The sample consists of about 180,000 clones, 82% of them appearing once. This TCR was recovered from a middle-aged man in good health and CMV-seronegative. Sequencing was performed on PBMCs. The chain uses TRBV6-5 and TRBJ2-1, with 10 positions matching TRBD2. CDR3 sequence (DNA): TGTGCCAGCAGTTATATATCGGTAGCGGGGGGCACTGAGCAGTTCTTC. Protein product: CASSYISVAGGTEQFF.